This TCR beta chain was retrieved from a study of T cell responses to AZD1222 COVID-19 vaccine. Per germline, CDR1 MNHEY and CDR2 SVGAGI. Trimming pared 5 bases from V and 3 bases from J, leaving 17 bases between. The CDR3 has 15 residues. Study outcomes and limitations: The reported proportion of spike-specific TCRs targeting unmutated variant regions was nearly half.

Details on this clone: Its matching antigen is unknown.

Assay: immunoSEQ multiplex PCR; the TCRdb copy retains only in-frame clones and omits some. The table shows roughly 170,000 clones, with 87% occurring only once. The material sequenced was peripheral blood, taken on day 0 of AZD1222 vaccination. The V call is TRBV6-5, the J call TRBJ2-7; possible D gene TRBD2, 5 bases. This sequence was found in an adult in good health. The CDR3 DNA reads TGTGCCAGCAGTCCAAGGTCGGGGAGCCACTACGAGCAGTACTTC. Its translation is CASSPRSGSHYEQYF.